The next 9 T cell receptor beta chains were all read from a single sample in a study of blood T cells in healthy people across ages. It was with a sample-barcoded 5' primer and a J-beta primer mix that a second PCR of roughly 7 to 12 cycles was run. Via MiXCR, TCRdb re-called the 5' RACE reads, giving one row per CDR3 protein. The table lists approximately 1.5 million distinct CDR3 sequences, roughly a third of them singletons. Specimen: blood. These receptors came from a woman aged 25 to 39 in good health.

On this clonotype: This CDR3 is missing its conserved last phenylalanine or tryptophan, likely due to a read error. The gene calls are TRBV5-1 and TRBJ2-1; D gene unclear. Looked up from germline, CDR1 is SGHRS and CDR2 is YFSETQ. The CDR3 totals 16 residues. The V end lost 0 bases, the J end lost 2 bases, and 12 bases lay between the germline ends. CDR3 coding DNA: TGCGCCAGCAGCTTGGCAGAGACTTCGGCCTACAATGAGCAGTTCGTC. This encodes CASSLAETSAYNEQFV.

This clonotype was counted a few times. The chain uses TRBV7-3 and TRBJ2-3, with TRBD1 identical over 7 bases. In germline, CDR1 is SGHTA, CDR2 FQGTGA. V lost 6 bases to trimming and J lost 0 bases; unmatched junction nucleotides: 6. This CDR3 is 15 amino acids long. CDR3 loop: CASSTGVRSTDTQYF. CDR3 nucleotides: TGTGCCAGCAGTACAGGGGTCCGGAGCACAGATACGCAGTATTTT.

This clonotype was picked up a small number of times. This chain uses TRBV5-1 with TRBJ2-1, with no clear D. V shed 1 base and J shed 1 base, with 9 bases lying between them. CDR1 is SGHRS, CDR2 YFSETQ, per germline. The CDR3 is 15 residues long. As DNA, the CDR3 is TGCGCCAGCAGCTTGAGGGCGGAATCCTACAATGAGCAGTTCTTC. Translation: CASSLRAESYNEQFF.

This clonotype was seen a few times. Compared with germline, one end of the junction differs, possibly owing to a read error. The genes are TRBV10-3 and TRBJ2-7; 8 positions match TRBD2. The CDR3 length is 16 residues. The germline gives CDR1 ENHRY, CDR2 SYGVKD. DNA for the CDR3: TGTGCCGTCAGTGATCCCGGACTAGCTCTGACCGACGAGCAGTACTTC. Protein sequence: CAVSDPGLALTDEQYF.

As to this clonotype: A read error may account for a junction end that differs from germline. The chain joins TRBV3-1 to TRBJ2-1; D is uncertain. Looked up from germline, CDR1 is LGHDT and CDR2 is YNNKEL (reference sequence). CDR3 length: 13 residues. The CDR3 here is CASNQNTGEEQFF. In DNA, the CDR3 is TGTGCCAGCAACCAAAACACCGGAGAAGAGCAGTTCTTC.

This sequence joins TRBV5-8 and TRBJ2-5; D call uncertain. Per germline, CDR1 SGHTS and CDR2 YDEGEE. The CDR3 has 15 amino acids. The V end was cut by 5 bases, the J end by 0 bases, with 14 bases between. CDR3 coding DNA: TGTGCCAGCAGACCTGGGGTCGCGGACCAAGAGACCCAGTACTTC. This translates into CASRPGVADQETQYF.

The V gene is TRBV20-1, the J gene TRBJ1-2; 10 bases are a match to TRBD1. Germline values: CDR1 DFQATT, CDR2 SNEGSKA (reference sequence). The CDR3 totals 14 residues. Trimming at V came to 4 bases and at J to 8 bases, leaving 10 bases not matched to a gene. The CDR3: CSATGTGAPGGYTF. The CDR3 DNA is TGCAGTGCTACCGGGACAGGGGCCCCAGGGGGCTACACCTTC.

This sequence joins TRBV4-1 and TRBJ1-2; perhaps TRBD1 as D (6 bases). This CDR3 contains 16 residues. V dropped 3 bases and J dropped 2 bases, with 16 bases sitting between them. Germline lookup yields CDR1 MGHRA and CDR2 YSYEKL. CDR3 region: CASSQASGALNYGYTF. The DNA for the CDR3 is TGCGCCAGCAGCCAGGCCTCAGGGGCCCTGAACTATGGCTACACCTTC.

The rearrangement uses TRBV18 and TRBJ2-3, with D unclear. This CDR3 contains 18 residues. The V end lost 3 bases, the J end lost 0 bases, and 19 bases lay between the germline ends. Germline CDR1 KGHSH, CDR2 LQKENI. In DNA form, the CDR3 reads TGTGCCAGCTCACCGTTCCTTGGTAACGGTCCTAGCACAGATACGCAGTATTTT. Amino acids: CASSPFLGNGPSTDTQYF.